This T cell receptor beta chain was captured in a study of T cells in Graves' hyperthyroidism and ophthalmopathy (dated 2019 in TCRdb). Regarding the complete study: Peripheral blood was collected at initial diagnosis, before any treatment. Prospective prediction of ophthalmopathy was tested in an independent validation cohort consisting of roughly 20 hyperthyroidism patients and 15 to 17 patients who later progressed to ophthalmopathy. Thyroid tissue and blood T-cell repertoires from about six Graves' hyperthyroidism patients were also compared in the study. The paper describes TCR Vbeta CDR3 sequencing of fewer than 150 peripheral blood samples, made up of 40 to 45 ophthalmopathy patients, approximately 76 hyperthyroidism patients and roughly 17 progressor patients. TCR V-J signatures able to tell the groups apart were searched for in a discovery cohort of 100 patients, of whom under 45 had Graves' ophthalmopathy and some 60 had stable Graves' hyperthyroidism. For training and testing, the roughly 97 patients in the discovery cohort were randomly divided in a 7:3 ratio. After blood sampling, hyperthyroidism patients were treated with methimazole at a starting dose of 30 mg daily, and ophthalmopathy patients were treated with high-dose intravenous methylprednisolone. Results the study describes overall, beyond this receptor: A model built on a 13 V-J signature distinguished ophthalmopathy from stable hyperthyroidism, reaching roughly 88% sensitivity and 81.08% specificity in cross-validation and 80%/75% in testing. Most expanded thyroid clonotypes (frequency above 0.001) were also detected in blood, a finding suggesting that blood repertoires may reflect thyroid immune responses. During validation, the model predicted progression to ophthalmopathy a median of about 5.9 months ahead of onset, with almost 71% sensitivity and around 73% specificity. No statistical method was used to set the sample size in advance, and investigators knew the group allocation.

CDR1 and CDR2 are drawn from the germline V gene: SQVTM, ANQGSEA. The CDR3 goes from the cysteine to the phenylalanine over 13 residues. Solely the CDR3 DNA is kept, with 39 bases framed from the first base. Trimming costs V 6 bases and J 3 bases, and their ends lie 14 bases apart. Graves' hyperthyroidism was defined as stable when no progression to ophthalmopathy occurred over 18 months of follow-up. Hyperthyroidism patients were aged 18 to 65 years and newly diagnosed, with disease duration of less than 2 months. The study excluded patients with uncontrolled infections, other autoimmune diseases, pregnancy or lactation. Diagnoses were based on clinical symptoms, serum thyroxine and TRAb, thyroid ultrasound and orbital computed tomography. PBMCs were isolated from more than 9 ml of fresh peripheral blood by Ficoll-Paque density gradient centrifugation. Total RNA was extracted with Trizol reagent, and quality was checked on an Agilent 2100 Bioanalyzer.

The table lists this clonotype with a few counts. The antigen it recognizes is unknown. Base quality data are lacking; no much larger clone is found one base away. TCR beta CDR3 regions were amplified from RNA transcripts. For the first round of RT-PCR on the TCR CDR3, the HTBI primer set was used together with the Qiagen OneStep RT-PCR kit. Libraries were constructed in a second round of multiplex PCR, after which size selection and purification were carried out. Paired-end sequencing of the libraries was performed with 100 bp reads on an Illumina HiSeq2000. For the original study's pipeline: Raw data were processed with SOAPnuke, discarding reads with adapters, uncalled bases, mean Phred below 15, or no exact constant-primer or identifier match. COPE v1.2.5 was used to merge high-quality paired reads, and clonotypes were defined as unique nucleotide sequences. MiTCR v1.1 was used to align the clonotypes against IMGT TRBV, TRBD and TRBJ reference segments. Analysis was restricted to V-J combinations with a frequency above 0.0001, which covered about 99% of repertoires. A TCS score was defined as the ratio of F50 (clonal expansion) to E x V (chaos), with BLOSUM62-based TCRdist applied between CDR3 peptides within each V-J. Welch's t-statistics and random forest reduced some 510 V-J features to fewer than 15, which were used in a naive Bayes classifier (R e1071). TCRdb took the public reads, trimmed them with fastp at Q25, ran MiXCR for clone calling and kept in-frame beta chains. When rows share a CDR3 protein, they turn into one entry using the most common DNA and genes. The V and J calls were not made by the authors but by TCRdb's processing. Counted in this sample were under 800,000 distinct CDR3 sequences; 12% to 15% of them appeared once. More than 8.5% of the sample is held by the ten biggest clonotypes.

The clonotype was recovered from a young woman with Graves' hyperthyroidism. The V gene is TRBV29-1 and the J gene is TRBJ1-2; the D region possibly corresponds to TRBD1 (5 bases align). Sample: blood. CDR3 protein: CSVDSGLDYGYTF. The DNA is TGCAGCGTCGACAGCGGGTTAGACTATGGCTACACCTTC. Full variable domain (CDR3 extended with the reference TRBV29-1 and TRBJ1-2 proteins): SAVISQKPSRDICQRGTSLTIQCQVDSQVTMMFWYRQQPGQSLTLIATANQGSEATYESGFVIDKFPISRPNLTFSTLTVSNMSPEDSSIYLCSVDSGLDYGYTFGSGTRLTVV.